The 8 T cell receptor beta chains reported below all come from one sample, sequenced in a study of cytomegalovirus exposure and HLA in healthy donors. Primers: 60 Vbeta forward and 13 Jbeta reverse. The method was immunoSEQ multiplex PCR; TCRdb's version includes in-frame clones alone and lacks a portion of them. The sample has about 150,000 clones, 80% to 85% seen once. Sequenced input: PBMCs. The receptor source for this set is a boy younger than 10 in good health and CMV-seronegative.

The chain is built from TRBV6-5 and TRBJ2-1; TRBD2 aligns across 10 bases. The germline V gene encodes CDR1 MNHEY and CDR2 SVGAGI. Losses at the gene ends were 5 bases for V and 8 bases for J; bases not matched to a gene: 6. There are 14 residues in the CDR3. DNA for the CDR3: TGTGCCAGCAGTGATCAGCGGGGGGGCGATGAGCAGTTCTTC. Its translation is CASSDQRGGDEQFF.

The chain links TRBV27 to TRBJ1-2; 9 bases line up with TRBD1. The CDR3 has 19 amino acids. Germline loops: CDR1 MNHEY, CDR2 SMNVEV (reference sequence). After removal of 0 bases from V and 4 bases from J, the junction contained 15 bases not matched to a gene. CDR3 protein: CASSLSPRQGVYALYGYTF. The CDR3, as DNA: TGTGCCAGCAGTTTATCGCCCCGACAGGGGGTTTATGCTCTCTATGGCTACACCTTC.

The chain carries TRBV6-4 and TRBJ2-2; 8 bases are shared with TRBD2. The germline CDR1 and CDR2 sequences are MRHNA and SNTAGT. V lost 0 bases and J lost 5; bases outside the gene matches: 2. This CDR3 comprises 15 residues. The CDR3 DNA is TGTGCCAGCAGTGACTCTAGCGGGGATACCGGGGAGCTGTTTTTT. Translating gives CASSDSSGDTGELFF.

The rearrangement uses TRBV7-2 and TRBJ1-1; maybe TRBD1 (5 bases). The CDR3 spans 13 residues. Germline CDR1 is SGHTA and CDR2 is FQGNSA. Trimming removed 3 bases at V and 3 bases at J, with 8 bases between. The CDR3 here is CASSFSQDTEAFF. CDR3 DNA: TGTGCCAGCAGCTTTTCACAGGACACTGAAGCTTTCTTT. The full variable domain, with the rest looked up from reference TRBV7-2 and TRBJ1-1, is GAGVSQSPSNKVTEKGKDVELRCDPISGHTALYWYRQSLGQGLEFLIYFQGNSAPDKSGLPSDRFSAERTGGSVSTLTIQRTQQEDSAVYLCASSFSQDTEAFFGQGTRLTVV.

This clone was seen once. The chain joins TRBV27 to TRBJ1-4; 7 bases align to TRBD1. This CDR3 contains 17 residues. V lost 3 bases and J lost 8; bases outside the gene matches: 15. The germline gives CDR1 MNHEY, CDR2 SMNVEV (reference sequence). The CDR3 DNA follows: TGTGCCAGCAGTTTTACATGGACAGGCCGTCCCCGCGAAAAACTGTTTTTT. This gives the protein CASSFTWTGRPREKLFF.

The chain joins TRBV12-5 to TRBJ1-1; D call uncertain. The germline CDR1 and CDR2 sequences are LGHNT and FRNRAP. Between the trimmed V and J ends, which lost 3 bases and 7 bases, there was a span of 9 bases. This CDR3 has 12 residues. Written as DNA, the CDR3 is TGTGCTAGTGGTTTATCTTACAGTGAAGCTTTCTTT. This codes for CASGLSYSEAFF. The full variable domain, with the rest looked up from reference TRBV12-5 and TRBJ1-1, is DARVTQTPRHKVTEMGQEVTMRCQPILGHNTVFWYRQTMMQGLELLAYFRNRAPLDDSGMPKDRFSAEMPDATLATLKIQPSEPRDSAVYFCASGLSYSEAFFGQGTRLTVV.

The chain is built from TRBV7-2 and TRBJ1-3; D may be TRBD1 (5 bases). Deletions cut 5 bases from V and 0 bases from J, with 11 bases between. The V gene's germline CDR1 is SGHTA and CDR2 FQGNSA. The CDR3 sequence is 15 residues long. In nucleotides, the CDR3 is TGTGCCAGCAGCCTTACAGGAAGCTCTGGAAACACCATATATTTT. This gives the protein CASSLTGSSGNTIYF.

The chain combines TRBV7-2 with TRBJ2-2; TRBD1 agrees at 7 bases. V lost 6 bases, J lost 0 bases, and 7 bases stayed unmatched. The V gene's germline CDR1 is SGHTA and CDR2 FQGNSA. The CDR3 contains 16 residues. In nucleotides, the CDR3 is TGTGCCAGCAGTTTTACCGGGACAGCGAACACCGGGGAGCTGTTTTTT. This gives the protein CASSFTGTANTGELFF.